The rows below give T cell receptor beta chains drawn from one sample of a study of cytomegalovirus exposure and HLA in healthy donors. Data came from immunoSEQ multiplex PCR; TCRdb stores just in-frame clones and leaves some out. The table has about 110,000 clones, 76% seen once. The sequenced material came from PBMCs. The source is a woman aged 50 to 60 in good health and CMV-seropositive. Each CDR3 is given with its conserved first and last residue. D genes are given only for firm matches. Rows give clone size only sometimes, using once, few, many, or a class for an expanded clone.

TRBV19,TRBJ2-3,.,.,TGTGCCAGTAGTATGGGTCCGTGGAGGGACACAGATACGCAGTATTTT,CASSMGPWRDTDTQYF
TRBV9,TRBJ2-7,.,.,TGTGCCAGCAGCGTGGAAATGGACACCGAGCAGTACTTC,CASSVEMDTEQYF
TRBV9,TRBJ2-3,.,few,TGTGCCAGCAGCAGTGACAGAACGACTAGCACAGATACGCAGTATTTT,CASSSDRTTSTDTQYF
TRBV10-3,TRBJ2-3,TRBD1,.,TGTGCCATCAGTGGGGGACAGGGCCGGTTTTGGGATACGCAGTATTTT,CAISGGQGRFWDTQYF
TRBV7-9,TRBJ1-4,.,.,TGTGCCAGCAGCCCTTATGCAACTAATGAAAAACTGTTTTTT,CASSPYATNEKLFF
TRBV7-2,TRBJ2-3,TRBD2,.,TGTGCCAGCAGCTTAGTGGAGGGAGGGCCGGAGGTAGATACGCAGTATTTT,CASSLVEGGPEVDTQYF
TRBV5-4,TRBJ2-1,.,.,TGTGCCAGCAGCACCGGTGGGAGTAAGGAGTACAATGAGCAGTTCTTC,CASSTGGSKEYNEQFF
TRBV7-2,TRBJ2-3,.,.,TGTGCCAGCAGCCCTAGCGAGTCTACGCAGTATTTT,CASSPSESTQYF
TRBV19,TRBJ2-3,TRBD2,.,TGTGCCAGTAGGGGACTAGCGGGAGTTGAAGATACGCAGTATTTT,CASRGLAGVEDTQYF
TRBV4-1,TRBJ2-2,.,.,TGCGCCAGCAGCCACCCCGGGACAACGAACACCGGGGAGCTGTTTTTT,CASSHPGTTNTGELFF
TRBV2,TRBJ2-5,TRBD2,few,TGTGCCAGCAGCGAGACTAGCGGGGAAGAGACCCAGTACTTC,CASSETSGEETQYF
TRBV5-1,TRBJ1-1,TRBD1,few,TGCGCCAGCTTAAGCGGGACAGGGAACACTGAAGCTTTCTTT,CASLSGTGNTEAFF
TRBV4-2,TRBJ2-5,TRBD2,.,TGTGCCAGCAGCCCGCTAGCGGGGGGTGAAGAGACCCAGTACTTC,CASSPLAGGEETQYF
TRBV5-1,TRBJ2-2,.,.,TGCGCCAGCAGCTCAAAGAACACCGGGGAGCTGTTTTTT,CASSSKNTGELFF